These T cell receptor beta chains were read from a single sample in a study of cytomegalovirus exposure and HLA in healthy donors. Produced via immunoSEQ multiplex PCR; TCRdb's table is partial and in-frame only. The sample consists of roughly 200,000 clones, 65% to 85% of them appearing once. Material: PBMCs. The receptors here all came from a man aged 30-40 years in good health and CMV-seronegative. CDR3s include the opening cysteine and the closing phenylalanine or tryptophan. A D gene is named only where the DNA matches it firmly. Where a row states a size, it is once, few, many or the class of an expanded clone; other rows omit it.

>TRBV4-1|TRBJ1-2|NA|NA
TGCGCCAGCAGCCAAGCCGCGTCGCAGGCTTCTAACTATGGCTACACCTTC
CASSQAASQASNYGYTF
>TRBV28|TRBJ2-3|once|TRBD2
TGTGCCAGCTACTCCGGGGCTAGCGGGTCAGATACGCAGTATTTT
CASYSGASGSDTQYF
>TRBV11-2|TRBJ2-7|NA|NA
TGTGCCAGCAGCTTAGGGGGGGCTAGCGGTTGGTCCTACGAGCAGTACTTC
CASSLGGASGWSYEQYF
>TRBV2|TRBJ1-2|NA|TRBD1
TGTGCCAGCAGCCTCCTCGAGGGGGCCCTTTCGTATGGCTACACCTTC
CASSLLEGALSYGYTF
>TRBV5-1|TRBJ2-7|NA|TRBD2
TGCGCCAGCAGCTTGGGGGGTGGACTAGTCAGGTCCGAGCAGTACTTC
CASSLGGGLVRSEQYF
>TRBV29-1|TRBJ1-1|NA|NA
TGCAGCGTTGACGGGATTGGGAACACTGAAGCTTTCTTT
CSVDGIGNTEAFF
>TRBV28|TRBJ1-3|NA|NA
TGTGCCAGCAGTTTAATTCTGGGTGAGGGAGTCGGAAACACCATATATTTT
CASSLILGEGVGNTIYF
>TRBV28|TRBJ2-3|NA|TRBD2
TGTGCCAGCCCTCCAAACGGGGTAGTCCCGGGACTAGCGGAGAGCACAGATACGCAGTATTTT
CASPPNGVVPGLAESTDTQYF
>TRBV4-2|TRBJ1-2|NA|NA
TGTGCCAGCAGCCAAGATAGGTCGGGCTATGGCTACACCTTC
CASSQDRSGYGYTF
>TRBV14|TRBJ2-3|once|TRBD1
TGTGCCAGCAGCCAATTTATGACAGGGGGTACAGATACGCAGTATTTT
CASSQFMTGGTDTQYF
>TRBV9|TRBJ2-5|few|TRBD1
TGTGCCAGCAGCGCCGGACAGGGTCTTTACTTC
CASSAGQGLYF
>TRBV5-4|TRBJ2-2|NA|TRBD2
TGTGCCAGCAGCCGGACTAGCGGGGGGTCTAAAACCGGGGAGCTGTTTTTT
CASSRTSGGSKTGELFF
>TRBV28|TRBJ1-4|NA|TRBD1
TGTGCCAGCAGTCCGGGACAGGGCTATGAAAAACTGTTTTTT
CASSPGQGYEKLFF
>TRBV19|TRBJ1-5|once|NA
TGTGCCAGTAGTATAGGAGGCAATCAGCCCCAGCATTTT
CASSIGGNQPQHF
>TRBV5-1|TRBJ2-5|few|NA
TGCGCCAGCAGCTTGGGGCCCAGCGGGTCGTACCAAGAGACCCAGTACTTC
CASSLGPSGSYQETQYF
>TRBV28|TRBJ2-7|NA|NA
TGTGCCAGCAGACCGACGGGTCCCTCCTACGAGCAGTACTTC
CASRPTGPSYEQYF
>TRBV10-1|TRBJ1-1|NA|TRBD1
TGCGCCAGCAGTGGTACCGGGACAGGGGGATTGGAAGCTTTCTTT
CASSGTGTGGLEAFF
>TRBV18|TRBJ1-6|NA|NA
TGTGCCAGCTCACCGGGACAACCGTCACCCCTCCACTTT
CASSPGQPSPLHF
>TRBV6-1|TRBJ1-2|NA|NA
TGTGCCAGCAGTGAATCCTCACAGGGCCAGTTAGGCTACACCTTC
CASSESSQGQLGYTF
>TRBV5-4|TRBJ1-2|NA|NA
TGTGCCAGCAGCTTGGACAGGGTAGCTAACTATGGCTACACCTTC
CASSLDRVANYGYTF
>TRBV6-5|TRBJ1-4|NA|TRBD1
TGTGCCAGCAGAGCCAGGGGGCTTAATGAAAAACTGTTTTTT
CASRARGLNEKLFF
>TRBV4-1|TRBJ2-7|NA|TRBD2
TGCGCCAGCAGCCGGAGAGCGGGGGGGCGAAGGGAGCAGTACTTC
CASSRRAGGRREQYF
>TRBV19|TRBJ1-1|NA|NA
TGTGCCACTAAAACTTACTTCGGGAACACTGAAGCTTTCTTT
CATKTYFGNTEAFF
>TRBV19|TRBJ1-6|NA|TRBD1
TGTGCCAGTAGTATGGACAGGGTGAATTCACCCCTCCACTTT
CASSMDRVNSPLHF
>TRBV21-1|TRBJ2-3|NA|NA
TGTGCCAGCAGCAAAGTGCGGGGGGAGGGTACGCAGTATTTT
CASSKVRGEGTQYF
>TRBV6-5|TRBJ2-1|NA|TRBD2
TGTGCCAGCAGACAAGCGGGGGGGAGGGATGAGCAGTTCTTC
CASRQAGGRDEQFF
>TRBV14|TRBJ1-1|few|TRBD1
TGTGCCAGCAGCTCCCCAGGGGGCACTGAAGCTTTCTTT
CASSSPGGTEAFF
>TRBV10-3|TRBJ2-2|once|TRBD1
TGTGCCATCAGTGGAGGCGGGACAGGGGCTGGATCCGGGGAGCTGTTTTTT
CAISGGGTGAGSGELFF
>TRBV9|TRBJ2-2|NA|NA
TGTGCCAGCAGCGTAATGGGGGGATCCGGGGAGCTGTTTTTT
CASSVMGGSGELFF
>TRBV29-1|TRBJ2-2|few|NA
TGCAGCGGCTGGCAGGGGGGGGAGCTGTTTTTT
CSGWQGGELFF
>TRBV9|TRBJ1-5|once|NA
TGTGCCAGCAGCGTCAGCGGAAGAGAACGGCAGCCCCAGCATTTT
CASSVSGRERQPQHF
>TRBV7-2|TRBJ2-3|NA|TRBD1
TGTGCCAGCAGCTTTACAGGGGGCGGCGCTAGCACAGATACGCAGTATTTT
CASSFTGGGASTDTQYF